The 4 T cell receptor beta chains in this list originate from one sample, sequenced in a study of PD-1 blockade in mismatch repair-deficient tumors (dated by TCRdb to about 2017). The receptor library was made with the immunoSEQ multiplex PCR assay. Entries here come from immuneACCESS through TCRdb and include only in-frame sequences with V and J called. Some clones fail to appear in such tables; in the studies checked, an unresolved V gene covers under half of the shortfall, and the cause of the remainder is unknown. The sample includes 750 to 850 clones, with approximately 69% observed a single time. The ten largest clones add up to around 10% of the sample. Explained via the paper, the time point label denotes: archival surgical resection tumor tissue. Source: primary tumor tissue, taken from a patient treated with pembrolizumab. These TCRs come from an adult with mismatch repair-deficient cancer.

CDR3 nucleotide sequence: TGTGCCAGCAGTTACTCTCCCTTCGTCTACGAGCAGTACTTC. Translating it yields CASSYSPFVYEQYF. This chain links TRBV6-6 with TRBJ2-7; D unresolved. Germline V gene data show CDR1 as MNHNY and CDR2 as SVGAGI (reference sequence). This CDR3 is built from 14 residues. Trimming removed 0 bases from V and 3 bases from J, with 9 bases in between.

The chain uses TRBV11-2 and TRBJ2-2; D might be TRBD1 (6 bases). The germline gives CDR1 SGHAT, CDR2 FQNNGV. The CDR3 runs to 15 residues. Deletions cut 3 bases from V and 6 bases from J, with 14 bases between. The CDR3 protein is CASSFTGSGPGELFF. The CDR3 nucleotides read TGTGCCAGCAGCTTCACAGGGTCCGGCCCCGGGGAGCTGTTTTTT.

V usage is TRBV19 and J usage is TRBJ2-2; no firm D call. The germline V and J ends were trimmed by 2 bases and 4 bases, with 8 bases remaining between them. Germline CDR1 reads LNHDA; CDR2 reads SQIVND (reference sequence). CDR3 length equals 14 residues. CDR3 nucleotide sequence: TGTGCCAGTAGTATAATGAGTAGCACCGGGGAGCTGTTTTTT. It is translated as CASSIMSSTGELFF.

This clone has just a few counts. V gene TRBV5-1 combines with J gene TRBJ2-2, with 7 bases identical to TRBD1. Losses at the gene ends were 2 bases for V and 2 bases for J; bases not matched to a gene: 6. From germline, CDR1 is SGHRS and CDR2 YFSETQ. The CDR3 is 16 amino acids. CDR3 coding DNA: TGCGCCAGCAGCTTCAGGCCAGGGGGAAACACCGGGGAGCTGTTTTTT. Its translation is CASSFRPGGNTGELFF.